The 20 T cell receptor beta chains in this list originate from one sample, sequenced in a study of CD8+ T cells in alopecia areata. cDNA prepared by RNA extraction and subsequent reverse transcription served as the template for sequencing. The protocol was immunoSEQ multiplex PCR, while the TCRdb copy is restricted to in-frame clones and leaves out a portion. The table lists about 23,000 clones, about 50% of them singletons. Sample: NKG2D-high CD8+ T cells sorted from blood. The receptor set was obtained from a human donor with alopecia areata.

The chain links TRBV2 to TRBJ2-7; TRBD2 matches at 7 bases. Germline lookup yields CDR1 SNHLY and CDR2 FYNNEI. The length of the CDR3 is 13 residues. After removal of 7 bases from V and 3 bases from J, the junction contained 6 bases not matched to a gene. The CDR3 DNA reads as TGTGCCAGCACGGCTAGCGGATACTACGAGCAGTACTTC. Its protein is CASTASGYYEQYF.

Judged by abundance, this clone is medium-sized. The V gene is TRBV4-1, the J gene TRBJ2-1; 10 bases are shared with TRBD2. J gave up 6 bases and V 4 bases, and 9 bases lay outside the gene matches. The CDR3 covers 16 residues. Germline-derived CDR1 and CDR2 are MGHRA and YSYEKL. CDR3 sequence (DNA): TGCGCCAGCAGCCCCTCGGGACTAGCGTTGCGCAATGAGCAGTTCTTC. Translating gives CASSPSGLALRNEQFF.

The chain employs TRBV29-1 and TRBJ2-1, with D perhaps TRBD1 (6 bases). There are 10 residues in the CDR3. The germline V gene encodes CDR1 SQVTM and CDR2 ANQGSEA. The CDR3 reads CGLTGNEQFF. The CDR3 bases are TGCGGACTCACAGGGAATGAGCAGTTCTTC.

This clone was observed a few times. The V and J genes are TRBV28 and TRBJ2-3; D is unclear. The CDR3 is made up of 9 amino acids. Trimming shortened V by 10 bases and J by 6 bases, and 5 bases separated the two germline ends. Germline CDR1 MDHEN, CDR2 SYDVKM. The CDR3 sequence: CATGDTQYF. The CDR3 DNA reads TGTGCCACCGGGGATACGCAGTATTTT.

The CDR3 spells CASNRAGGTDTQYF. For the CDR3, the DNA is TGTGCCAGCAACCGCGCGGGAGGTACAGATACGCAGTATTTT. The rearrangement uses TRBV6-5 and TRBJ2-3, with 8 bases lining up with TRBD2. Germline CDR1 is MNHEY and CDR2 is SVGAGI. V trimming: 7 bases; J trimming: 3 bases; junction bases outside the gene matches: 6. The CDR3 consists of 14 residues.

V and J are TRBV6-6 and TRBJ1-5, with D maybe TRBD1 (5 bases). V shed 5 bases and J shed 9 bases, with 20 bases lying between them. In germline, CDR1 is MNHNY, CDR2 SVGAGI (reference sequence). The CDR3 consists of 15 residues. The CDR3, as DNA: TGTGCCAGCAGTCCCCCCGTAGCAGGGATCGGGCCCCAGCATTTT. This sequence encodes CASSPPVAGIGPQHF.

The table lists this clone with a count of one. CDR3 residues: CSAPTGTAGTGELFF. For the CDR3, the DNA is TGCAGCGCGCCGACAGGGACCGCGGGCACCGGGGAGCTGTTTTTT. V usage is TRBV29-1 and J usage is TRBJ2-2; 7 bases agree with TRBD1. This CDR3 is 15 amino acids long. Unmatched junction bases numbered 12, after V lost 7 bases and J lost 4 bases. Germline V gene sequence: CDR1 SQVTM, CDR2 ANQGSEA.

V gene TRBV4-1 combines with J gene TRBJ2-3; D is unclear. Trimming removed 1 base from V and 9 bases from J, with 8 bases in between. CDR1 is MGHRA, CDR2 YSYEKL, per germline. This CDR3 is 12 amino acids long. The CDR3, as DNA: TGCGCCAGCAGCCAAGGACCCACAACGCAGTATTTT. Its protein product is CASSQGPTTQYF.

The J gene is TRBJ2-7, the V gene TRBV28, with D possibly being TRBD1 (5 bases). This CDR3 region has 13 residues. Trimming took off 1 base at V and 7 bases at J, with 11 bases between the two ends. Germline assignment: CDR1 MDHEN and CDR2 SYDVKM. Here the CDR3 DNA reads TGTGCCAGCAGTTTATCCAGGGTGGAAGAGCAGTACTTC. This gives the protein CASSLSRVEEQYF.

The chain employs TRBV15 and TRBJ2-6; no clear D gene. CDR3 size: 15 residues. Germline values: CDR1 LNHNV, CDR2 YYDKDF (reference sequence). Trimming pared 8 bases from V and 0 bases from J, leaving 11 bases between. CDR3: CATSTASSGANVLTF. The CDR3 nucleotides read TGTGCCACCTCTACGGCCAGCTCTGGGGCCAACGTCCTGACTTTC.

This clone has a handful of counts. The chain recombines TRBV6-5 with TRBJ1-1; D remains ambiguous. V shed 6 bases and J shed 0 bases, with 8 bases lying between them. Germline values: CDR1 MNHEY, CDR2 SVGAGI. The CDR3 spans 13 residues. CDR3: CASSHRVNTEAFF. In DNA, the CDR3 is TGTGCCAGCAGCCATAGGGTGAACACTGAAGCTTTCTTT.

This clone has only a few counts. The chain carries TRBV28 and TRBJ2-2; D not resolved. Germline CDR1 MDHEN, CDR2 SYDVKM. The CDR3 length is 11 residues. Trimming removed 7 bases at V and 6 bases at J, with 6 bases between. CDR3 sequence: CASTLAGELFF. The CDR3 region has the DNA TGTGCCAGCACCCTGGCCGGGGAGCTGTTTTTT.

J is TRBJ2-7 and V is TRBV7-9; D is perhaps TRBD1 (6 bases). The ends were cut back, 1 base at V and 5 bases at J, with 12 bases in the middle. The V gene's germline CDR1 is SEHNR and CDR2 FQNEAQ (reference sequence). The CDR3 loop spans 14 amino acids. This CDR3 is CASSLEGQRDEQYF. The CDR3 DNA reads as TGTGCCAGCAGCTTAGAGGGACAAAGGGACGAGCAGTACTTC.

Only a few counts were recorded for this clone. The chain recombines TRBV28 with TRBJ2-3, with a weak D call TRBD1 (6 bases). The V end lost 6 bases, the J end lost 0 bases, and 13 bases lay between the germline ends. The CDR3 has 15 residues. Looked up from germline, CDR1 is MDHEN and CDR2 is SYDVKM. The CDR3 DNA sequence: TGTGCCAGCAGACCAAGGACAGCTAGCACAGATACGCAGTATTTT. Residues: CASRPRTASTDTQYF.

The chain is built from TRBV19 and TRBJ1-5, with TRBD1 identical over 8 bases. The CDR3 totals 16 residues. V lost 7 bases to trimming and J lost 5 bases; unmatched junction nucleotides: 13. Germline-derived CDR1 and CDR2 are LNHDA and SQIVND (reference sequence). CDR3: CASINSDRVAYQPQHF. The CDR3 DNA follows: TGTGCCAGTATCAACTCGGACAGGGTTGCATATCAGCCCCAGCATTTT.

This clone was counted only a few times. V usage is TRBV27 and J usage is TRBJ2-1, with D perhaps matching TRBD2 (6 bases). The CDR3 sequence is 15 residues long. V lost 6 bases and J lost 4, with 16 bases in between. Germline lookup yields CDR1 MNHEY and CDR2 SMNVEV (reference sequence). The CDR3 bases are TGTGCCAGCAGCCCGGGGGACCCCTTTTACAATGAGCAGTTCTTC. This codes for CASSPGDPFYNEQFF.

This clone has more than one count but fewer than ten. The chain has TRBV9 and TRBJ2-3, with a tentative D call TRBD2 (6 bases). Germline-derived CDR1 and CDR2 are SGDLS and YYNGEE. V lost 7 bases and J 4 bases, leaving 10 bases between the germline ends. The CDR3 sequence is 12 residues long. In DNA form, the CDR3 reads TGTGCCAGCGGAGGGATTGCAGATACGCAGTATTTT. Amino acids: CASGGIADTQYF.

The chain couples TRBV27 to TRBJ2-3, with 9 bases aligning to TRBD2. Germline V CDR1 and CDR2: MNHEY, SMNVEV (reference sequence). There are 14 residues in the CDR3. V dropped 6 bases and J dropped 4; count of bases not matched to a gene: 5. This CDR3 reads CASRPTSGSDTQYF. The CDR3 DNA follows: TGTGCCAGCAGACCTACTAGCGGGTCAGATACGCAGTATTTT.

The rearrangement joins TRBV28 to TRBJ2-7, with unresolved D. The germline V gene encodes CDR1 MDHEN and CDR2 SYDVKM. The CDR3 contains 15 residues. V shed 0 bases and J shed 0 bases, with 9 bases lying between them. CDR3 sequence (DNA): TGTGCCAGCAGTTTATGGGACCCGAGCTCCTACGAGCAGTACTTC. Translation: CASSLWDPSSYEQYF.

The CDR3 reads CASSVANEQFF. DNA of the CDR3: TGTGCCAGCAGCGTAGCTAATGAGCAGTTCTTC. The chain uses TRBV9 and TRBJ2-1; D is unclear. The CDR3 is 11 amino acids. Per germline, CDR1 SGDLS and CDR2 YYNGEE. Trimming took 0 bases from V and 7 from J, leaving 2 bases between them.